The next 29 T cell receptor beta chains were all read from a single sample in a study of CD8 T cells in ankylosing spondylitis (dated by TCRdb to the late 2010s). The method behind the library was 5' RACE. Sequencing relied on an Illumina HiSeq 2500. In-frame beta chains were kept once TCRdb had trimmed the public reads at Q25 with fastp and called clones with MiXCR. Identical CDR3 proteins give one entry, which carries the most common genes and DNA. The sample table shows around 150,000 distinct CDR3 sequences, and around 17% are seen once. In total, the top ten clones hold approximately 8% of the sample. Sequencing was carried out using blood, either unsorted or a sorted T cell fraction (not recorded which). The receptor set was obtained from a male donor with ankylosing spondylitis or in good health (not recorded which).

This clonotype was found many times. The rearrangement uses TRBV12-3 or TRBV12-4 and TRBJ2-7; no reliable D call. The V end was cut by 3 bases, the J end by 2 bases, with 5 bases between. CDR3 length equals 12 residues. In nucleotides, the CDR3 is TGTGCCAGCAGTTTTAATCCCTACGAGCAGTACTTC. The encoded protein is CASSFNPYEQYF.

This clonotype was seen ten or more times. The chain couples TRBV5-1 to TRBJ2-3, with D perhaps matching TRBD1 (6 bases). This CDR3 region has 14 residues. The ends were cut back, 0 bases at V and 4 bases at J, with 9 bases in the middle. Germline loops: CDR1 SGHRS, CDR2 YFSETQ. The CDR3 is CASSLGGLSDTQYF. The DNA for the CDR3 is TGCGCCAGCAGCTTGGGGGGGCTGTCAGATACGCAGTATTTT.

This clonotype occurred a few times. The rearrangement uses TRBV5-1 and TRBJ1-1; 8 positions agree with TRBD1. V trimming: 3 bases; J trimming: 0 bases; junction bases outside the gene matches: 7. The CDR3 spans 16 residues. The germline gives CDR1 SGHRS, CDR2 YFSETQ. CDR3 sequence reads: CASSSWDRSMNTEAFF. The CDR3 DNA reads TGCGCCAGCAGCTCCTGGGACAGGAGCATGAACACTGAAGCTTTCTTT.

This clonotype has just a few counts. The CDR3 DNA sequence: TGCGCCAGCAGCTTGGGCGGACTAGCGGGCCGGGGTGAGACCCAGTACTTC. It translates to CASSLGGLAGRGETQYF. The J gene is TRBJ2-5, the V gene TRBV5-1, with 11 nucleotides matching TRBD2. CDR1 SGHRS and CDR2 YFSETQ come from the germline V gene. The CDR3 spans 17 residues. The junction had 9 bases not matched to a gene; V was cut back by 0 bases and J by 5 bases.

The V call is TRBV3-2, the J call TRBJ2-2. TRBV3-2 is designated a pseudogene. The CDR3 length is 15 residues. The CDR3 here is CASCQDAAKPGELFF. DNA of the CDR3: TGTGCCTCCTGCCAAGATGCTGCCAAGCCCGGGGAGCTGTTTTTT.

The chain carries TRBV7-9 and TRBJ2-5; D gene ambiguous. V lost 5 bases and J lost 4, with 14 bases in between. CDR3 size: 14 residues. Per germline, CDR1 SEHNR and CDR2 FQNEAQ (reference sequence). The CDR3 coding sequence is TGTGCCAGCAGCATTGGGTTGGTGAGAGAGACCCAGTACTTC. Residues: CASSIGLVRETQYF.

This chain uses TRBV14 with TRBJ2-3; a possible D gene is TRBD2 (6 bases). Germline lookup yields CDR1 SGHDN and CDR2 FVKESK. V lost 5 bases and J lost 2, with 14 bases in between. CDR3 length: 15 residues. CDR3 DNA sequence: TGTGCCAGCAGCTCCTTGGAGGGGCCCACAGATACGCAGTATTTT. Protein sequence: CASSSLEGPTDTQYF. The full variable domain, its missing parts supplied by reference TRBV14 and TRBJ2-3, is EAGVTQFPSHSVIEKGQTVTLRCDPISGHDNLYWYRRVMGKEIKFLLHFVKESKQDESGMPNNRFLAERTGGTYSTLKVQPAELEDSGVYFCASSSLEGPTDTQYFGPGTRLTVL.

The chain recombines TRBV28 with TRBJ1-5, with D uncertain. In germline, CDR1 is MDHEN, CDR2 SYDVKM. With 1 base removed from V and 0 bases from J, the gap between germline ends came to 19 bases. This CDR3 has 19 amino acids. CDR3: CASSLFSGSGRYSNQPQHF. In DNA form, the CDR3 reads TGTGCCAGCAGTTTATTCTCTGGCTCGGGCCGGTATAGCAATCAGCCCCAGCATTTT.

This clonotype was observed many times. The genes are TRBV6-5 and TRBJ2-3, with TRBD2 matching 10 bases. Germline V gene sequence: CDR1 MNHEY, CDR2 SVGAGI. The CDR3 length is 15 residues. Trimming took 4 bases from V and 2 from J; bases not matched to a gene: 3. This CDR3 is CASSCLAGDTDTQYF. Here the CDR3 DNA reads TGTGCCAGCAGTTGCCTAGCGGGAGACACAGATACGCAGTATTTT.

Many counts were recorded for this clonotype. The CDR3 region is CASSPDRPDTQYF. The CDR3 coding sequence is TGTGCCAGCAGCCCGGACAGGCCAGATACGCAGTATTTT. The chain has TRBV12-3 or TRBV12-4 and TRBJ2-3; 7 nucleotides align to TRBD1. CDR3 length equals 13 residues. Losses at the gene ends were 6 bases for V and 4 bases for J; bases not matched to a gene: 4.

This clonotype has at least ten counts. This rearrangement joins TRBV28 to TRBJ2-1; 7 nucleotides agree with TRBD1. CDR3 length equals 19 residues. The V gene end was trimmed by 8 bases and the J gene end by 0 bases; junction bases not matched to a gene: 19. Looked up from germline, CDR1 is MDHEN and CDR2 is SYDVKM. CDR3 sequence: CASYGFRGQEIFSYNEQFF. DNA for the CDR3: TGTGCCAGCTACGGGTTCCGTGGACAGGAGATTTTCTCCTACAATGAGCAGTTCTTC.

The chain combines TRBV12-3 or TRBV12-4 with TRBJ2-1; D is unresolved. The length of the CDR3 is 12 residues. The V gene lost 1 base and the J gene lost 12 bases, with 10 bases spanning the gap. The CDR3 here is CASSLVMGSQFF. The CDR3 region has the DNA TGTGCCAGCAGTTTAGTGATGGGATCGCAGTTCTTC.

This chain connects TRBV5-1 to TRBJ2-1; D gene uncertain. Trimming cost V 0 bases and J 7 bases, with 8 bases left between them. Germline loops: CDR1 SGHRS, CDR2 YFSETQ. CDR3 length: 13 residues. This CDR3 is CASSLDQWNEQFF. In DNA, the CDR3 is TGCGCCAGCAGCTTGGATCAGTGGAATGAGCAGTTCTTC.

At least ten counts were recorded for this clonotype. This chain links TRBV7-3 with TRBJ2-3; D is undetermined. Trimming stripped 5 bases from V and 4 bases from J, with 10 bases between. This CDR3 is built from 13 residues. Germline CDR1 SGHTA, CDR2 FQGTGA. CDR3 DNA sequence: TGTGCCAGCAGCGCTCCGTCGGCAGATACGCAGTATTTT. It translates to CASSAPSADTQYF.

This clonotype has a single count. The chain couples TRBV24-1 to TRBJ2-3; no definite D call. In germline, CDR1 is KGHDR, CDR2 SFDVKD. The V and J ends lost 1 base and 7 bases respectively, with 14 bases between them. This CDR3 is 15 amino acids long. The CDR3 DNA reads as TGTGCCACCAGTGATTTCCAGTTTACCCGGCATACGCAGTATTTT. It yields the protein CATSDFQFTRHTQYF.

This clonotype was seen a few times. J is TRBJ1-2 and V is TRBV2, with no clear D. This CDR3 has 10 amino acids. V was trimmed by 8 bases and J by 8 bases, leaving 9 bases between them. Germline V lookup: CDR1 SNHLY, CDR2 FYNNEI. The CDR3 nucleotides read TGTGCCAGCCTATCGGCCGGCTACACCTTC. It specifies CASLSAGYTF.

This clonotype has a handful of counts. In DNA form, the CDR3 reads TGCGCCAGCAGCTTGGGAGGGACAGCCTATGGCTACACCTTC. This translates into CASSLGGTAYGYTF. The chain combines TRBV5-1 with TRBJ1-2; TRBD1 matches at 7 bases. Per germline, CDR1 SGHRS and CDR2 YFSETQ. The V segment lost 0 bases and the J segment 4 bases; nucleotides outside the gene matches: 3. This CDR3 contains 14 residues. The variable domain in full, completed from reference TRBV5-1 and TRBJ1-2, reads KAGVTQTPRYLIKTRGQQVTLSCSPISGHRSVSWYQQTPGQGLQFLFEYFSETQRNKGNFPGRFSGRQFSNSRSEMNVSTLELGDSALYLCASSLGGTAYGYTFGSGTRLTVV.

This clonotype was detected many times. The gene calls are TRBV12-3 or TRBV12-4 and TRBJ1-5; D remains unclear. The CDR3 sequence is 13 residues long. V lost 3 bases, J lost 0 bases, and 3 bases lay in between. The CDR3 bases are TGTGCCAGCAGTTTTTATAGCAATCAGCCCCAGCATTTT. Protein sequence: CASSFYSNQPQHF.

A remark on this clonotype: Being one base from a much bigger clone, this may be a read error. The chain is built from TRBV5-1 and TRBJ2-1; possibly TRBD2 for D (6 bases). This CDR3 is 17 amino acids long. Germline CDR1 SGHRS, CDR2 YFSETQ. CDR3 sequence: CASILAFGGTPYNEQFF. The CDR3 DNA sequence: TGCGCCAGCATCTTGGCCTTTGGCGGGACCCCCTACAATGAGCAGTTCTTC.

The chain is built from TRBV29-1 and TRBJ1-1, with D uncertain. Trimming took 6 bases from V and 4 from J, leaving 15 bases between them. There are 13 residues in the CDR3. Germline assignment: CDR1 SQVTM and CDR2 ANQGSEA. The CDR3, as DNA: TGCAGCGTAGAAAACAAGGGTTCCACTGAAGCTTTCTTT. It translates to CSVENKGSTEAFF.

The CDR3 DNA reads TGCGCCAGCAGCTCCACAGTGGGGGGGCCGGTGGAGCTGTTTTTT. It encodes CASSSTVGGPVELFF. The chain is built from TRBV5-1 and TRBJ2-2; maybe TRBD2 (7 bases). The CDR3 consists of 15 residues. Germline-derived CDR1 and CDR2 are SGHRS and YFSETQ. Trimming took off 3 bases at V and 10 bases at J, with 19 bases between the two ends.

This chain uses TRBV29-1 with TRBJ2-2; no clear D gene. The germline V gene encodes CDR1 SQVTM and CDR2 ANQGSEA. Trimming left V 5 bases short and J 4 bases short, with 5 bases between. The CDR3 spans 11 residues. CDR3 amino acids: CSVRPTGELFF. In DNA form, the CDR3 reads TGCAGCGTTAGACCCACCGGGGAGCTGTTTTTT.

The table lists this clonotype with many counts. The rearrangement joins TRBV5-1 to TRBJ2-1, with a weak D call TRBD1 (5 bases). The CDR3 totals 16 residues. Germline V lookup: CDR1 SGHRS, CDR2 YFSETQ. Trimming pared 0 bases from V and 0 bases from J, leaving 10 bases between. The CDR3 region is CASSLEGLNSYNEQFF. The CDR3 nucleotides read TGCGCCAGCAGCTTGGAGGGGCTAAACTCCTACAATGAGCAGTTCTTC.

V gene TRBV23-1 combines with J gene TRBJ1-5, with D hard to call. TRBV23-1 carries the ORF label, with uncertain function. The CDR3 totals 13 residues. The V gene lost 9 bases and the J gene lost 3 bases, with 12 bases spanning the gap. The CDR3 here is CARLCPNNQPQHF. The CDR3 nucleotides are TGCGCCAGGCTGTGCCCGAACAATCAGCCCCAGCATTTT.

In its sample, this clonotype was seen many times. V and J are TRBV30 and TRBJ1-1; no reliable D call. Germline V gives CDR1 GTSNPN, CDR2 SVGIG (reference sequence). This CDR3 region has 13 residues. V lost 4 bases and J lost 2, with 11 bases in between. In nucleotides, the CDR3 is TGTGCCTGGACAGGCCAACCTAACACTGAAGCTTTCTTT. This translates into CAWTGQPNTEAFF.

This clonotype was counted many times. The J gene is TRBJ2-1, the V gene TRBV6-7, with 12 nucleotides matching TRBD2. TRBV6-7 is noted as an ORF with a role that remains uncertain. V was clipped by 4 bases and J by 5 bases; unmatched bases: 24. The CDR3 is 22 amino acids. This chain's CDR3 is CASSSISAGHRQLAGGDNEQFF. The CDR3 DNA sequence: TGTGCCAGCAGTTCGATCTCCGCGGGACACCGACAACTAGCGGGAGGAGACAATGAGCAGTTCTTC.

This clonotype was seen many times. The genes are TRBV12-3 or TRBV12-4 and TRBJ1-5; perhaps TRBD1 as D (5 bases). The V gene lost 5 bases and the J gene lost 2 bases, with 13 bases spanning the gap. The CDR3 covers 15 residues. The CDR3 reads CASSPSGRGNQPQHF. The CDR3 region has the DNA TGTGCCAGCAGTCCCTCGGGGCGGGGCAATCAGCCCCAGCATTTT.

This clonotype was observed a handful of times. The chain employs TRBV28 and TRBJ1-1; D is possibly TRBD1 (5 bases). V was trimmed by 5 bases and J by 0 bases, leaving 19 bases between them. This CDR3 comprises 17 residues. Germline-derived CDR1 and CDR2 are MDHEN and SYDVKM. CDR3 amino acids: CASSPIEVWGMNTEAFF. In DNA, the CDR3 is TGTGCCAGCAGTCCCATTGAGGTTTGGGGGATGAACACTGAAGCTTTCTTT.

This clonotype was seen more than once but under ten times. The chain uses TRBV6-1 and TRBJ2-7; no reliable D call. V was cut by 2 bases and J by 2 bases, with 7 bases left in between. Per germline, CDR1 MNHNS and CDR2 SASEGT. The CDR3 sequence is 13 residues long. CDR3 coding DNA: TGTGCCAGCAGTGAAACTCGGGCCTACGAGCAGTACTTC. The encoded protein is CASSETRAYEQYF.